The sequence of this T cell receptor beta chain was determined in a study of shared clonotypes between healthy human individuals. This clone showed up just once. TCRdb's table, derived via immunoSEQ multiplex PCR, lists solely in-frame clones and lacks some. The table has around 2,000,000 clones, about 93% seen once. The germline V gene encodes CDR1 KGHSH and CDR2 LQKENI. The CDR3 is made up of 17 amino acids. The V and J ends lost 2 bases and 0 bases respectively, with 16 bases between them. Positively selected for CCR7, the CD45RO-negative cells used as naive CD8 cells excluded terminally differentiated effector memory CD45RA+ cells.

Input material: naive CD8+ T cells from PBMCs. This TCR derives from a man aged 18 to 29 in good health. Some clones in this sample may be carry-over from other donors' samples. The rearrangement links TRBV18 to TRBJ1-2; D gene unclear. This chain's CDR3 is CASSPSGGSPANYGYTF. The CDR3 coding sequence is TGTGCCAGCTCACCAAGTGGAGGGAGCCCAGCTAACTATGGCTACACCTTC.